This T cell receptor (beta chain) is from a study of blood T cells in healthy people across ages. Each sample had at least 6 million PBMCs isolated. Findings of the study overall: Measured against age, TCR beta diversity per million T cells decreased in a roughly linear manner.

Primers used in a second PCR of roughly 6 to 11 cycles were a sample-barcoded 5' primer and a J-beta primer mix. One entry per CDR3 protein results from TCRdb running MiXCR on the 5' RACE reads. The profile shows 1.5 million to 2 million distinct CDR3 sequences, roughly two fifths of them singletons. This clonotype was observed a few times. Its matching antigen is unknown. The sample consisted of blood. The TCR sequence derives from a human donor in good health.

Here the CDR3 reads CASKKDRTPISYEQYF. The CDR3 DNA sequence: TGTGCCAGCAAAAAAGACAGGACCCCAATTTCCTACGAGCAGTACTTC. The gene calls are TRBV6-2 or TRBV6-3 and TRBJ2-7, with a weak D call TRBD1 (6 bases). Trimming cost V 7 bases and J 1 base, with 20 bases left between them. The V gene's germline CDR1 is MNHEY and CDR2 SVGEGT. The CDR3 contains 16 residues.